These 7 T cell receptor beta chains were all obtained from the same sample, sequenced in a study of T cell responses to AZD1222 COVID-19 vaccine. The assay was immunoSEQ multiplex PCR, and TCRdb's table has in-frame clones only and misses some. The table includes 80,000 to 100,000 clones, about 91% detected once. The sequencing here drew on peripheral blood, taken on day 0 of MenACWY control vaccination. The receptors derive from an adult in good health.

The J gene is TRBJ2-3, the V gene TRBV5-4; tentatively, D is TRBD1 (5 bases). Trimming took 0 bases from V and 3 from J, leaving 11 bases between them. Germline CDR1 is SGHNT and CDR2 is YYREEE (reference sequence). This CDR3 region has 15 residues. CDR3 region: CASSLGAGLTDTQYF. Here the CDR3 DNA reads TGTGCCAGCAGCTTGGGGGCAGGGTTGACAGATACGCAGTATTTT.

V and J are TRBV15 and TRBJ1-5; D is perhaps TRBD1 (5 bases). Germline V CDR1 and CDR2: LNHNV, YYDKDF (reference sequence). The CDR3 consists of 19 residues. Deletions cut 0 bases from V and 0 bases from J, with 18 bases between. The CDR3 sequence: CATSRDSRDWGRSNQPQHF. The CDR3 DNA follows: TGTGCCACCAGCAGAGATAGCAGGGATTGGGGCCGTAGCAATCAGCCCCAGCATTTT.

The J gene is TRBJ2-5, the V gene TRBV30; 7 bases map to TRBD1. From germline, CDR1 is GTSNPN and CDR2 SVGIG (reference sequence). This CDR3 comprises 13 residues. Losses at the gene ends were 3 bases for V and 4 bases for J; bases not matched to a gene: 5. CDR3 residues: CAWSGNRGETQYF. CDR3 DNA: TGTGCCTGGAGCGGAAACAGGGGAGAGACCCAGTACTTC.

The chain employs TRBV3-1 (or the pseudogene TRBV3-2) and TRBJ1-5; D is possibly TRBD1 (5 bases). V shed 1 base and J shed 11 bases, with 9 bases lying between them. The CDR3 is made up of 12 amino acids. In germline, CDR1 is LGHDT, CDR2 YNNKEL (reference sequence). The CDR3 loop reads CASSQGWGTQHF. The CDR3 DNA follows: TGTGCCAGCAGCCAAGGCTGGGGCACCCAGCATTTT.

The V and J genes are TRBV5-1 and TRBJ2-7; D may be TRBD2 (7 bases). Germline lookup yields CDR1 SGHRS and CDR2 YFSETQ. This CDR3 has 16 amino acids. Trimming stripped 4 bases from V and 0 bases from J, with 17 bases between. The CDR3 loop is CASSPAAGALSYEQYF. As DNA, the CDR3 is TGCGCCAGCAGCCCCGCGGCGGGGGCCCTCTCCTACGAGCAGTACTTC.

The CDR3 bases are TGTGCCAGCAGTCCCCTGGGGGGGAGCTACGAGCAGTACTTC. This translates into CASSPLGGSYEQYF. The chain uses TRBV6-2 or TRBV6-3 and TRBJ2-7, with 7 bases identical to TRBD2. Trimming cost V 5 bases and J 3 bases; bases outside gene matches: 7. Germline V lookup: CDR1 MNHEY, CDR2 SVGEGT. The CDR3 totals 14 residues.

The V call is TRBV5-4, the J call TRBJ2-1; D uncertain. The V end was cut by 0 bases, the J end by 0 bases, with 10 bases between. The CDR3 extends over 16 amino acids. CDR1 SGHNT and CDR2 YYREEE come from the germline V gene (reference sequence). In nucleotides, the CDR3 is TGTGCCAGCAGCTTGGGGACCCCGGGCTCCTACAATGAGCAGTTCTTC. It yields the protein CASSLGTPGSYNEQFF.